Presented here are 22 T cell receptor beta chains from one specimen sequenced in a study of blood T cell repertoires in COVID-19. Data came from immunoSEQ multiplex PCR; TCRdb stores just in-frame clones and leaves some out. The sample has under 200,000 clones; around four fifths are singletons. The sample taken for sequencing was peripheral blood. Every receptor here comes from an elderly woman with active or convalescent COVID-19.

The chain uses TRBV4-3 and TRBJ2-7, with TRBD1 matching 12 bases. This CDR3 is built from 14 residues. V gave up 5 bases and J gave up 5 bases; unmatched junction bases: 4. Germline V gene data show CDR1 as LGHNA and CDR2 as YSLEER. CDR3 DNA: TGCGCCAGCAGCGGGGACAGGGGGCAGGACGAGCAGTACTTC. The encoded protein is CASSGDRGQDEQYF.

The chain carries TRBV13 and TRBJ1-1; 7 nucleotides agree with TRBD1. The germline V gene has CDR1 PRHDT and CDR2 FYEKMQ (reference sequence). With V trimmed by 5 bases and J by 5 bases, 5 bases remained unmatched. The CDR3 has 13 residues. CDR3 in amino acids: CASSLRQGTEAFF. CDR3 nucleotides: TGTGCCAGCAGCCTCCGACAGGGAACTGAAGCTTTCTTT.

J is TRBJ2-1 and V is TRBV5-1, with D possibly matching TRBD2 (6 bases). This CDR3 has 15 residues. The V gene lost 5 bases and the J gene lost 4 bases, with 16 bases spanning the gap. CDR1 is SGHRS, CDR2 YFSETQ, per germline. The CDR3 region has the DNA TGCGCCAGCAGTCCACCCCGGGGGACTTACAATGAGCAGTTCTTC. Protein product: CASSPPRGTYNEQFF.

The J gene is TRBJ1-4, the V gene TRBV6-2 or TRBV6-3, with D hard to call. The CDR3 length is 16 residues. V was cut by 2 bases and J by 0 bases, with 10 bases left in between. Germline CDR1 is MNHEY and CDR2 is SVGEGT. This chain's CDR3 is CASSYGRKPTNEKLFF. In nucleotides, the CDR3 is TGTGCCAGCAGTTACGGTCGAAAGCCAACTAATGAAAAACTGTTTTTT.

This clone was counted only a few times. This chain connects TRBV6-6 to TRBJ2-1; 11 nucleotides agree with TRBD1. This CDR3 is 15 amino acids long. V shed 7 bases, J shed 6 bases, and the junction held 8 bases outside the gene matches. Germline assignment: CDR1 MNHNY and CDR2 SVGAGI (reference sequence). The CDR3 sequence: CASTNAGTGGNEQFF. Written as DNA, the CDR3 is TGTGCCAGCACCAACGCCGGGACAGGGGGCAATGAGCAGTTCTTC.

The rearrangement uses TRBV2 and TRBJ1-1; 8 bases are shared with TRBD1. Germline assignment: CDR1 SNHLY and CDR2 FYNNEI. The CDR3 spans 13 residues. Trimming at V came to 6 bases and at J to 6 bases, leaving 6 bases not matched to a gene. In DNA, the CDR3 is TGTGCCAGCAGAAACAGGGGGGGCGCTGAAGCTTTCTTT. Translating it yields CASRNRGGAEAFF.

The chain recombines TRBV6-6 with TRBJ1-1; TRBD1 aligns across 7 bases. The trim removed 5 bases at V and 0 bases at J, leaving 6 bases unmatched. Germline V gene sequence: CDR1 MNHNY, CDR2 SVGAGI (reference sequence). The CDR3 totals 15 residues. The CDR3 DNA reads TGTGCCAGCAGTAATCAGGGGGTTATGAACACTGAAGCTTTCTTT. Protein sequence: CASSNQGVMNTEAFF.

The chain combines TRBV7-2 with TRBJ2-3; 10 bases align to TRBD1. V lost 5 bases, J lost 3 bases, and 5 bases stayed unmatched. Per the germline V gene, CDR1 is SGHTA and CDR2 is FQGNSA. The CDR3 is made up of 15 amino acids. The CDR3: CASSPPDRGTDTQYF. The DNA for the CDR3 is TGTGCCAGCAGCCCGCCGGACAGGGGGACAGATACGCAGTATTTT.

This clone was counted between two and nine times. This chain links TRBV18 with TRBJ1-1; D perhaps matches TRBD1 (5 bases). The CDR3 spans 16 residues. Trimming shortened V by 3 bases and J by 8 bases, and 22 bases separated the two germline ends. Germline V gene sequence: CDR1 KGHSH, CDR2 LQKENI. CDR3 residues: CASSPPGTVPVREAFF. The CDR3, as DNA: TGTGCCAGCTCACCCCCTGGGACTGTACCCGTTCGGGAAGCTTTCTTT.

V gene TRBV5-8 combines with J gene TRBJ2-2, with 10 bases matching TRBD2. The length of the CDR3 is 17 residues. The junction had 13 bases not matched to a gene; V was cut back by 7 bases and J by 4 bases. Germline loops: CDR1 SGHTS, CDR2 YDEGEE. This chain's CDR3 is CASRISGGTKGTGELFF. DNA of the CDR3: TGTGCCAGCCGAATTAGCGGGGGGACTAAGGGCACCGGGGAGCTGTTTTTT.

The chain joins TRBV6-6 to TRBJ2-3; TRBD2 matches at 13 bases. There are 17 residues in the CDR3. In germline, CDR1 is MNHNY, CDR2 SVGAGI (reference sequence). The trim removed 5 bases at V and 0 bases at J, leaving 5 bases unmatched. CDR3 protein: CASSRLAGGPSTDTQYF. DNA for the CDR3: TGTGCCAGCAGTCGACTAGCGGGGGGCCCTAGCACAGATACGCAGTATTTT.

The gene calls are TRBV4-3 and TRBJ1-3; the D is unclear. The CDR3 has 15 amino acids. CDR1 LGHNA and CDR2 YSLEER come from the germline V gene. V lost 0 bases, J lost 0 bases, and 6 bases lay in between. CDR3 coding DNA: TGCGCCAGCAGCCAAGATCTTTTCTCTGGAAACACCATATATTTT. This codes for CASSQDLFSGNTIYF.

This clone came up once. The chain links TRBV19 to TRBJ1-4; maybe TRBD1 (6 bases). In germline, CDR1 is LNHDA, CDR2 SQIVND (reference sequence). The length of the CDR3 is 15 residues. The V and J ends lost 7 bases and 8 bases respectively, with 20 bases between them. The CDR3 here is CASTKGGGKGEKLFF. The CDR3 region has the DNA TGTGCCAGTACCAAAGGGGGAGGGAAGGGAGAAAAACTGTTTTTT.

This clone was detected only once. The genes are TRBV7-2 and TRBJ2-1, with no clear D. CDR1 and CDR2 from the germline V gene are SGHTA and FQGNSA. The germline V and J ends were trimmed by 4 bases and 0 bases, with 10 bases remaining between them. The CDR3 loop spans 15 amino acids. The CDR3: CASSSTASSYNEQFF. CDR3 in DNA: TGTGCCAGCAGCTCCACGGCTAGCTCCTACAATGAGCAGTTCTTC. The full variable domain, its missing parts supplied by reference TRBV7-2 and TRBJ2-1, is GAGVSQSPSNKVTEKGKDVELRCDPISGHTALYWYRQSLGQGLEFLIYFQGNSAPDKSGLPSDRFSAERTGGSVSTLTIQRTQQEDSAVYLCASSSTASSYNEQFFGPGTRLTVL.

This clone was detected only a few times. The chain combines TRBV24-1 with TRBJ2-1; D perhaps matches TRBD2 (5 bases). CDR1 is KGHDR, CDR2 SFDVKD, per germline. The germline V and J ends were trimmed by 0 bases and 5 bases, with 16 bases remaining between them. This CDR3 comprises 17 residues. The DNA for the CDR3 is TGTGCCACCAGTGATTTGCAACCCTTCGGACTCAACAATGAGCAGTTCTTC. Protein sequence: CATSDLQPFGLNNEQFF.

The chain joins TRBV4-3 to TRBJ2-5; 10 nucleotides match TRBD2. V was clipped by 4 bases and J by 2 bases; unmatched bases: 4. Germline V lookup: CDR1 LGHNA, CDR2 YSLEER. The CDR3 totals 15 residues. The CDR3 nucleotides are TGCGCCAGCAGCCCAGGACTAGCGGCGCAAGAGACCCAGTACTTC. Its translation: CASSPGLAAQETQYF.

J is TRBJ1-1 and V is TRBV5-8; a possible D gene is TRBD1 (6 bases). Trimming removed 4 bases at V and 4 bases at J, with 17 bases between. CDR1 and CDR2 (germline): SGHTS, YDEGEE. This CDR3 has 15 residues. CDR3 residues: CASSLTRGGPTEAFF. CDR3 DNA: TGTGCCAGCAGCCTGACCAGGGGCGGTCCCACTGAAGCTTTCTTT.

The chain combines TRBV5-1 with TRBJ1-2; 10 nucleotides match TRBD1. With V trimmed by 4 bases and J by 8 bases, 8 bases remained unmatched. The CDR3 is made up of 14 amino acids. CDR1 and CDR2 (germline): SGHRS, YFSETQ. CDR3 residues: CASSQNDRGRGYTF. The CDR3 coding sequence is TGCGCCAGCAGCCAGAATGACAGGGGGCGAGGCTACACCTTC. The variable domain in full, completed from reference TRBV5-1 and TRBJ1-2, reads KAGVTQTPRYLIKTRGQQVTLSCSPISGHRSVSWYQQTPGQGLQFLFEYFSETQRNKGNFPGRFSGRQFSNSRSEMNVSTLELGDSALYLCASSQNDRGRGYTFGSGTRLTVV.

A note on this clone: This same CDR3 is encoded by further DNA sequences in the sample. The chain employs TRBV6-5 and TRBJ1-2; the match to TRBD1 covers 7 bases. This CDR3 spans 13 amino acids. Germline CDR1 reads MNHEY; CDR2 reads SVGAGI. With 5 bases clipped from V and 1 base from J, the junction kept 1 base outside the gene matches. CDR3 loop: CASSPGGNYGYTF. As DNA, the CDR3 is TGTGCCAGCAGTCCAGGGGGTAACTATGGCTACACCTTC.

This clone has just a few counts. The CDR3 region has the DNA TGTGCCAGCAGTACCGACCGGCGGGGGGTATACTATGGCTACACCTTC. Its protein product is CASSTDRRGVYYGYTF. The chain employs TRBV6-6 and TRBJ1-2; D possibly corresponds to TRBD1 (5 bases). Germline-derived CDR1 and CDR2 are MNHNY and SVGAGI (reference sequence). Deletions cut 5 bases from V and 3 bases from J, with 19 bases between. The CDR3 runs to 16 residues.

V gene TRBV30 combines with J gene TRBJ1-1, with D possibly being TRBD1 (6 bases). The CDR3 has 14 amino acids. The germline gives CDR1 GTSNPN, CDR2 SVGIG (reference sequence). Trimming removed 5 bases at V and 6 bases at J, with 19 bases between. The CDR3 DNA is TGTGCCTGGGAGCCTCGCCGGGGGGCCCCTGAAGCTTTCTTT. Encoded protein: CAWEPRRGAPEAFF.

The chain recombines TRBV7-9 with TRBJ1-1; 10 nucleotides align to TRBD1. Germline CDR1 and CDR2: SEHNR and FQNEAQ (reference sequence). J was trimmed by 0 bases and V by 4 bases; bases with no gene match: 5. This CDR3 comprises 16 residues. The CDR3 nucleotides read TGTGCCAGCAGCTCGGGACAGGGGTACATGAACACTGAAGCTTTCTTT. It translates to CASSSGQGYMNTEAFF.